A single T cell receptor beta chain is shown here with its context. What it recognizes is unknown. From the 5' RACE reads, TCRdb called clonotypes with MiXCR, one entry per CDR3 protein. The sample has 350,000 to 450,000 distinct CDR3 sequences, 15% to 20% seen once. This record belongs to a study of identical twins. Whole-study results and caveats: Models underestimated how often monozygotic twins shared out-of-frame TCR alpha. In zero-insertion analyses, partial confounding could arise from invariant MAIT and iNKT cells.

V was clipped by 4 bases and J by 3 bases, with 15 bases between them. The germline gives CDR1 SGDLS, CDR2 YYNGEE. The CDR3 spans 15 residues. The sequenced sample was naive T cells sorted from blood. The genes are TRBV9 and TRBJ2-3; no clear D gene. The clonotype comes from a man between 50 and 59 years old in good health. The CDR3 is CASSPWSSGTDTQYF. The CDR3 DNA is TGTGCCAGCAGCCCGTGGTCCTCCGGGACAGATACGCAGTATTTT.